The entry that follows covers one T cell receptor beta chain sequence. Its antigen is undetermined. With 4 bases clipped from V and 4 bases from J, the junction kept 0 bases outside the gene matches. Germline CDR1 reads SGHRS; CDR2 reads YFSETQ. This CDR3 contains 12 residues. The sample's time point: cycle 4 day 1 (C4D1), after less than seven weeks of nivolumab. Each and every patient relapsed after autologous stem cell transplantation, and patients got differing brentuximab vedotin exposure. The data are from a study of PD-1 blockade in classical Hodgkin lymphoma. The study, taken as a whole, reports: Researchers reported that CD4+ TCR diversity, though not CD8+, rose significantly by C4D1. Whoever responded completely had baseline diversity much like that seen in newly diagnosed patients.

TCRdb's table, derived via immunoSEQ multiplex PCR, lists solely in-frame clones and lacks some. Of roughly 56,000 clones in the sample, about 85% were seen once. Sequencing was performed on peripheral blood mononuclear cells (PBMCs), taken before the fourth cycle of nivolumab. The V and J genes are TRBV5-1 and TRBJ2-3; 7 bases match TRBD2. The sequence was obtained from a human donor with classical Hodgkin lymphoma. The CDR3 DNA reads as TGCGCCAGCAGCGGGGGGGCAGATACGCAGTATTTT. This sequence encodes CASSGGADTQYF.